This passage covers 8 T cell receptor beta chains from one sample sequenced in a study of response to subunit inactivated influenza vaccine. MiXCR, run by TCRdb on the RT-PCR reads, gives a single entry per CDR3 protein. The table has roughly 700,000 distinct CDR3 sequences, approximately 14% seen once. This sample comprised PBMCs from blood, obtained roughly 13 days after vaccination. Receptors were obtained from a man aged 45-60 years who received an inactivated influenza vaccine.

J is TRBJ1-1 and V is TRBV7-9; weak D call: TRBD1 (6 bases). From germline, CDR1 is SEHNR and CDR2 FQNEAQ (reference sequence). The CDR3 loop spans 14 amino acids. V dropped 4 bases and J dropped 5 bases, with 14 bases sitting between them. CDR3 in amino acids: CASSSDSPGTEAFF. The CDR3 DNA sequence: TGTGCCAGCAGCTCGGACAGCCCGGGGACTGAAGCTTTCTTT.

This clonotype has only a few counts. The rearrangement uses TRBV27 and TRBJ2-7; D is unresolved. The CDR3 length is 14 residues. In germline, CDR1 is MNHEY, CDR2 SMNVEV (reference sequence). V gave up 5 bases and J gave up 6 bases, with 17 bases separating them. The CDR3 sequence is CASSITVTGPEQYF. The CDR3 region has the DNA TGTGCCAGCAGTATCACGGTGACCGGCCCCGAGCAGTACTTC.

This clonotype was recorded at least ten times. The chain is built from TRBV29-1 and TRBJ2-1; TRBD1 agrees at 7 bases. Germline V CDR1 and CDR2: SQVTM, ANQGSEA. The CDR3 covers 15 residues. V lost 0 bases to trimming and J lost 4 bases; unmatched junction nucleotides: 6. This chain's CDR3 is CSVEDPGQPYNEQFF. CDR3 nucleotide sequence: TGCAGCGTTGAAGATCCGGGACAGCCTTACAATGAGCAGTTCTTC.

This sequence joins TRBV4-2 and TRBJ2-6, with D possibly TRBD2 on 6 matching bases. The germline CDR1 and CDR2 sequences are LGHNA and YNFKEQ. V was cut by 4 bases and J by 3 bases, with 13 bases left in between. This CDR3 is 16 amino acids long. CDR3 DNA: TGTGCCAGCAGCCCCCTTGAGGACTATGGGGCCAACGTCCTGACTTTC. It specifies CASSPLEDYGANVLTF.

The CDR3 DNA reads as TGTGCCACCAGTACGGCAGGCGAGGTCACCGGGGAGCTGTTTTTT. Its translation is CATSTAGEVTGELFF. The chain is built from TRBV24-1 and TRBJ2-2; D remains unclear. This CDR3 has 15 residues. Germline V gene lookup returns CDR1 KGHDR and CDR2 SFDVKD. Trimming shortened V by 6 bases and J by 4 bases, and 14 bases separated the two germline ends.

The CDR3 here is CASSFQRDPNYGYTF. DNA of the CDR3: TGTGCCAGCAGCTTTCAGAGAGACCCTAACTATGGCTACACCTTC. This chain joins TRBV7-2 and TRBJ1-2, with D unresolved. Trimming shortened V by 3 bases and J by 0 bases, and 11 bases separated the two germline ends. The CDR3 covers 15 residues. CDR1 and CDR2 from the germline V gene are SGHTA and FQGNSA. Based on the CDR3 plus reference TRBV7-2 and TRBJ1-2, the full variable domain is GAGVSQSPSNKVTEKGKDVELRCDPISGHTALYWYRQSLGQGLEFLIYFQGNSAPDKSGLPSDRFSAERTGGSVSTLTIQRTQQEDSAVYLCASSFQRDPNYGYTFGSGTRLTVV.

A few counts support this clonotype. V and J are TRBV4-3 and TRBJ1-1, with a tentative D call TRBD1 (5 bases). This CDR3 has 15 amino acids. The V gene's germline CDR1 is LGHNA and CDR2 YSLEER. Trimming pared 0 bases from V and 1 base from J, leaving 9 bases between. CDR3 residues: CASSQDRGENTEAFF. In nucleotides, the CDR3 is TGCGCCAGCAGCCAAGATCGAGGGGAGAACACTGAAGCTTTCTTT.

This clonotype has ten or more counts. V usage is TRBV12-3 or TRBV12-4 and J usage is TRBJ2-5; D not certain. Deletions cut 4 bases from V and 13 bases from J, with 16 bases between. This CDR3 region has 12 residues. The CDR3 spells CASSSTPWKSYF. The CDR3 DNA reads as TGTGCCAGCAGTTCGACTCCCTGGAAATCGTACTTC.